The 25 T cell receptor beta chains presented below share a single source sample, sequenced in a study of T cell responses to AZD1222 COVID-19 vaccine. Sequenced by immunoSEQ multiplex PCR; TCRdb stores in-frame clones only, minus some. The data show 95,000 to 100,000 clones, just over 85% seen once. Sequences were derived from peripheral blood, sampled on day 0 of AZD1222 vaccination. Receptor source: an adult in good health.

This CDR3 reads CASSYDGSYYEQYF. CDR3 nucleotide sequence: TGTGCCAGCAGTTACGATGGGTCCTACTACGAGCAGTACTTC. V and J are TRBV6-5 and TRBJ2-7; D uncertain. The germline V and J ends were trimmed by 2 bases and 3 bases, with 11 bases remaining between them. This CDR3 is 14 amino acids long. Germline values: CDR1 MNHEY, CDR2 SVGAGI.

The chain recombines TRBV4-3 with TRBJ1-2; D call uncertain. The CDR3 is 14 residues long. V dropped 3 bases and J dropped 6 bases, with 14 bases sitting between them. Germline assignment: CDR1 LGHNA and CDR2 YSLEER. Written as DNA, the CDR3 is TGCGCCAGCAGCCAGGACCCCCAGTGGGATGGCTACACCTTC. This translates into CASSQDPQWDGYTF.

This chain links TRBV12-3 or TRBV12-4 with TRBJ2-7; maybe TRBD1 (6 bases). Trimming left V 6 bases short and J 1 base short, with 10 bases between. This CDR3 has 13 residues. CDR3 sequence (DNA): TGTGCCAGCAGACAGGGCGGGTCCTACGAGCAGTACTTC. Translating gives CASRQGGSYEQYF.

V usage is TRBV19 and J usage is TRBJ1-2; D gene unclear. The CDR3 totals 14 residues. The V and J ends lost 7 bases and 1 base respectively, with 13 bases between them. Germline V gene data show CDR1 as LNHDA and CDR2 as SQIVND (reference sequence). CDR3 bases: TGTGCCAGTAAATTTGGAACTTTTAACTATGGCTACACCTTC. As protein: CASKFGTFNYGYTF.

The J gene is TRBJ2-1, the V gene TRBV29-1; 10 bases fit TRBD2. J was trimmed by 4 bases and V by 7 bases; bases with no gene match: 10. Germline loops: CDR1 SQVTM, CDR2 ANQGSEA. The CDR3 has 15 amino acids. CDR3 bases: TGCAGCGCGTACCCTCCAGCGGGAGGGTACAATGAGCAGTTCTTC. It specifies CSAYPPAGGYNEQFF.

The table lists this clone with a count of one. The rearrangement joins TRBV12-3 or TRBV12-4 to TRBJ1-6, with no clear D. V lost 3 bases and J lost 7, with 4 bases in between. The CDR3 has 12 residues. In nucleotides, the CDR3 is TGTGCCAGCAGTTTCGCGAATTCACCCCTCCACTTT. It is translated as CASSFANSPLHF.

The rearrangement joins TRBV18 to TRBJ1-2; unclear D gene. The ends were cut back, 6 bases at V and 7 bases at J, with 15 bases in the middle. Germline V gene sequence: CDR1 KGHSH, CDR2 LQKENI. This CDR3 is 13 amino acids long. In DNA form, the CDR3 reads TGTGCCAGCTCTCAAACCCGTGGACCTGGCTACACCTTC. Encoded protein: CASSQTRGPGYTF.

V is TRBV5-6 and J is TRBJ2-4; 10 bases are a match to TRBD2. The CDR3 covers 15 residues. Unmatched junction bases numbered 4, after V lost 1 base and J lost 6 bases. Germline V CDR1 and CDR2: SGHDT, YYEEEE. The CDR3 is CASSLTPSGGNIQYF. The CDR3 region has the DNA TGTGCCAGCAGCTTGACCCCTAGCGGGGGAAACATTCAGTACTTC.

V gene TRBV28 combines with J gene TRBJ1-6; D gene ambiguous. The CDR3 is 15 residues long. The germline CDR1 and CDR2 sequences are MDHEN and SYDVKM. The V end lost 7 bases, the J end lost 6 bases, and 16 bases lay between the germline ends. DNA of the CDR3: TGTGCCAGCAAACAAATACAGAGAATTAATTCACCCCTCCACTTT. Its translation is CASKQIQRINSPLHF.

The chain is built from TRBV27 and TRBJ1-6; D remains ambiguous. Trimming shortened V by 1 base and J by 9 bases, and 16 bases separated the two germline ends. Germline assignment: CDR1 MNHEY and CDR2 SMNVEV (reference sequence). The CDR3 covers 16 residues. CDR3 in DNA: TGTGCCAGCAGTTTATATCTTTCGGGAGGAGGTTCACCCCTCCACTTT. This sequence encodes CASSLYLSGGGSPLHF.

Written as DNA, the CDR3 is TGCAGCGTCGGTCTCTTGGGACAGAGAAATGAAAAACTGTTTTTT. It yields the protein CSVGLLGQRNEKLFF. V and J are TRBV29-1 and TRBJ1-4, with 7 bases lining up with TRBD1. The CDR3 covers 15 residues. Per germline, CDR1 SQVTM and CDR2 ANQGSEA. Unmatched junction bases numbered 12, after V lost 6 bases and J lost 5 bases.

The CDR3 protein is CASSADKNTEAFF. CDR3 bases: TGTGCCAGTAGTGCTGACAAGAACACTGAAGCTTTCTTT. This chain links TRBV19 with TRBJ1-1, with D uncertain. The CDR3 consists of 13 residues. V was pared by 5 bases and J by 1 base, with 8 bases between. CDR1 is LNHDA and CDR2 is SQIVND in the germline V gene (reference sequence).

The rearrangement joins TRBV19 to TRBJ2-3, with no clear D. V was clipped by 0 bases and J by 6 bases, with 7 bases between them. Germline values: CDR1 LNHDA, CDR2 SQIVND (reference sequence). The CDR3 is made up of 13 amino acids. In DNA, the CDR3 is TGTGCCAGTAGTATAGATCTGGTCGATACGCAGTATTTT. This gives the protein CASSIDLVDTQYF.

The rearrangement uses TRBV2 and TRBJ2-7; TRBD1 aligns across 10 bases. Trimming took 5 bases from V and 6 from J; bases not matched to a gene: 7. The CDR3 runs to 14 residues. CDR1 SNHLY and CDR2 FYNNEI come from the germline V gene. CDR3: CASSTGTGAGEQYF. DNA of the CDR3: TGTGCCAGCAGTACCGGGACAGGGGCAGGCGAGCAGTACTTC. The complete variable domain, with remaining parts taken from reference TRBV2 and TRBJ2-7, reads EPEVTQTPSHQVTQMGQEVILRCVPISNHLYFYWYRQILGQKVEFLVSFYNNEISEKSEIFDDQFSVERPDGSNFTLKIRSTKLEDSAMYFCASSTGTGAGEQYFGPGTRLTVT.

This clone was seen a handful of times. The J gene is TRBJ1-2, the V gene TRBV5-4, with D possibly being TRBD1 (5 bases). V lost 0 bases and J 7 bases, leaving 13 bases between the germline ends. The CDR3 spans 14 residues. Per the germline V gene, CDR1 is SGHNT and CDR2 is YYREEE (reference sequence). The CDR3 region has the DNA TGTGCCAGCAGCTTGGTGGGGCCCTCGGCTGGCTACACCTTC. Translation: CASSLVGPSAGYTF. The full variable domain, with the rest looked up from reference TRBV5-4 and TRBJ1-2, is ETGVTQSPTHLIKTRGQQVTLRCSSQSGHNTVSWYQQALGQGPQFIFQYYREEENGRGNFPPRFSGLQFPNYSSELNVNALELDDSALYLCASSLVGPSAGYTFGSGTRLTVV.

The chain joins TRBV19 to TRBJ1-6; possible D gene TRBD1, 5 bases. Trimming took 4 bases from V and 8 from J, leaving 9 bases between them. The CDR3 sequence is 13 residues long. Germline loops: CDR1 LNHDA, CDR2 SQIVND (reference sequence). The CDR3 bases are TGTGCCAGTAGTACAAGCAGGGATTCACCCCTCCACTTT. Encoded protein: CASSTSRDSPLHF.

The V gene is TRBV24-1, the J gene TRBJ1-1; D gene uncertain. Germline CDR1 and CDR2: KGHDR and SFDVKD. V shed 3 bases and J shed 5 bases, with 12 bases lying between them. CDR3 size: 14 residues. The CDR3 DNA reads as TGTGCCACCAGTGATAACGGACGGACTACTGAAGCTTTCTTT. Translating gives CATSDNGRTTEAFF.

CDR3 sequence reads: CASSLGQTNTEAFF. The DNA of the CDR3 is TGTGCCAGCAGCTTAGGACAGACTAACACTGAAGCTTTCTTT. J is TRBJ1-1 and V is TRBV7-2; D is perhaps TRBD1 (5 bases). This CDR3 is 14 amino acids long. V was pared by 1 base and J by 2 bases, with 8 bases between. Germline CDR1 reads SGHTA; CDR2 reads FQGNSA.

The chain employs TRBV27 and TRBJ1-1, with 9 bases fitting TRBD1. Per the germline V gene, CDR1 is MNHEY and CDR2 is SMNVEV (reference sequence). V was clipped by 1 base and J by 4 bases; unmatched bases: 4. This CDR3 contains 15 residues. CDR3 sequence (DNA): TGTGCCAGCAGTTTATTCGGGACAGGGCCCACTGAAGCTTTCTTT. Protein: CASSLFGTGPTEAFF.

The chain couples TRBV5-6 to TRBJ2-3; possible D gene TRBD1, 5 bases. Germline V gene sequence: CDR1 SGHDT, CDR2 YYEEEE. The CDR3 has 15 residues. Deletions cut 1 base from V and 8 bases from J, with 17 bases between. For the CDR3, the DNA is TGTGCCAGCAGCTTGTTGGCGCAGGGCCCGGGTACGCAGTATTTT. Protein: CASSLLAQGPGTQYF.

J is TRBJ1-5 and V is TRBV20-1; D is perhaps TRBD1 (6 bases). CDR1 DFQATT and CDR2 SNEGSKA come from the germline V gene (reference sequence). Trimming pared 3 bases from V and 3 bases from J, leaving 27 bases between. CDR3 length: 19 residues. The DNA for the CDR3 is TGCAGTGCTAGTGAACCCCGGGACACGCATTTCCCCCACAATCAGCCCCAGCATTTT. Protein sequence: CSASEPRDTHFPHNQPQHF.

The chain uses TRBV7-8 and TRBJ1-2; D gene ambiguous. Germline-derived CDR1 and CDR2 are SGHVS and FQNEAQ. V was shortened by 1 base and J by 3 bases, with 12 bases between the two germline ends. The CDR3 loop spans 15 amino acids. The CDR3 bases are TGTGCCAGCAGCTTAGTTAGGGTTTCGGACTATGGCTACACCTTC. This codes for CASSLVRVSDYGYTF.

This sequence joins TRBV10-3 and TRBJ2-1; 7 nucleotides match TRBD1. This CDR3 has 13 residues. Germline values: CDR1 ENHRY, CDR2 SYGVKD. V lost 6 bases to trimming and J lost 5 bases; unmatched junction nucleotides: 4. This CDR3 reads CAIRTGTDNEQFF. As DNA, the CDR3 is TGTGCCATCAGGACAGGGACCGACAATGAGCAGTTCTTC.

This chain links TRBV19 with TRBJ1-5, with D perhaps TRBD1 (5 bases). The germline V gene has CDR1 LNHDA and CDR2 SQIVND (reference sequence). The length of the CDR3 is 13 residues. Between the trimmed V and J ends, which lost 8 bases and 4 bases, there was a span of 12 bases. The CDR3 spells CASWGFSNQPQHF. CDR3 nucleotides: TGTGCCAGTTGGGGGTTTAGTAATCAGCCCCAGCATTTT.

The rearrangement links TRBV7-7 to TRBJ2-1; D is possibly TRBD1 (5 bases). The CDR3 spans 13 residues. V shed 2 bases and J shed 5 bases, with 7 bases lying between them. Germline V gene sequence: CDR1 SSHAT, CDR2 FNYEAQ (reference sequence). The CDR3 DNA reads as TGTGCCAGCAGCTTAAGCAGGGACAATGAGCAGTTCTTC. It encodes CASSLSRDNEQFF. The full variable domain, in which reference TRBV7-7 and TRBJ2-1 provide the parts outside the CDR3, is GAGVSQSPRYKVTKRGQDVTLRCDPISSHATLYWYQQALGQGPEFLTYFNYEAQPDKSGLPSDRFSAERPEGSISTLTIQRTEQRDSAMYRCASSLSRDNEQFFGPGTRLTVL.